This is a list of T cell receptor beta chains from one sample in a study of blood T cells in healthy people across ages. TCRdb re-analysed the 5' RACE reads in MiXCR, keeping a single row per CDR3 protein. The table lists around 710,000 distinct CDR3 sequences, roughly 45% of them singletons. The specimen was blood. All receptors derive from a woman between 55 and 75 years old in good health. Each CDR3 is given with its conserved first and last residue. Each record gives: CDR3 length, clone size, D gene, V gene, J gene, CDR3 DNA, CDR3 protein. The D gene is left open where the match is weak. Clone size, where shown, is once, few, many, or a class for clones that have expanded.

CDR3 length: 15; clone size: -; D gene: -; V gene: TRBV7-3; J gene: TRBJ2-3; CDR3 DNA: TGTGCCAGCAGCTTCTCGGGTCTCGTCACAGATACGCAGTATTTT; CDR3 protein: CASSFSGLVTDTQYF
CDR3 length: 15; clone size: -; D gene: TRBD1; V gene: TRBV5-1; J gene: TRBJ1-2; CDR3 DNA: TGCGCCAGCAGCGGCCGGGAGACAGGGGACTATGGCTACACCTTC; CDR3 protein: CASSGRETGDYGYTF
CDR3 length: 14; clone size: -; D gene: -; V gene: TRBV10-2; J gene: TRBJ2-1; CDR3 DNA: TGCGCCACCCAAGGGACAACTTCCGTCAATGAGCAGTTCTTC; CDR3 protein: CATQGTTSVNEQFF
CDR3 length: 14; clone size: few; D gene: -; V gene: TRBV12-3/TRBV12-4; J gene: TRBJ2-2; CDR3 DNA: TGTGCCAACCAAAGGGCAGGAAGAACCGGGGAGCTGTTTTTT; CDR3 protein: CANQRAGRTGELFF
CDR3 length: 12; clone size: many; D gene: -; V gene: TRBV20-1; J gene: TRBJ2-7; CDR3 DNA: TGCAGTGCTCTCCTTAACGGCTACGAGCAGTACTTC; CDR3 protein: CSALLNGYEQYF
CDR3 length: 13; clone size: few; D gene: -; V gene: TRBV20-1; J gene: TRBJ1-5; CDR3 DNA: TGCAGTGCTGAGGCGTGGGGCGGTCAGCCCCAGCATTTT; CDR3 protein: CSAEAWGGQPQHF
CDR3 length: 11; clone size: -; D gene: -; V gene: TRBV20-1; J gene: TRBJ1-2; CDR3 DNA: TGCAGTGCTTTTTACCCGGGAGGCTACACCTTC; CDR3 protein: CSAFYPGGYTF
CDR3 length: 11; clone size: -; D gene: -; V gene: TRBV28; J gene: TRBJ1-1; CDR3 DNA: TGTGCCAGCAGTCCCCGGGAAGAAGCTTTCTTT; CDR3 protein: CASSPREEAFF
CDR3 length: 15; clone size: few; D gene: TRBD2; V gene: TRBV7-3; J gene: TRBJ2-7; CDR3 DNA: TGTGCCAGCAGCCCCGGGGAGGGAAAGGCCTACGAGCAGTACTTC; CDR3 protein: CASSPGEGKAYEQYF
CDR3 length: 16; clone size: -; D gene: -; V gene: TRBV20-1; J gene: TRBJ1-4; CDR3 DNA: TGCAGTGCTAGGGGGGCCGGACCCGGACTTAATGAAAAACTGTTTTTT; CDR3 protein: CSARGAGPGLNEKLFF
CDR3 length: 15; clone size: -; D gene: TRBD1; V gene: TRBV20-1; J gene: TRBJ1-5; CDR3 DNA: TGCAGTGCTAGGAACAGGGGGACCTACAATCAGCCCCAGCATTTT; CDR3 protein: CSARNRGTYNQPQHF
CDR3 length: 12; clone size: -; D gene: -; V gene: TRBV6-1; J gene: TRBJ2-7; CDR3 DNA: TGTGCCAGCAGTGGCGAAACAGGGGAGCAGTACTTC; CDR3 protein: CASSGETGEQYF
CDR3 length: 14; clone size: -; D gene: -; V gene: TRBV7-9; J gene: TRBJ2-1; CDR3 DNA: TGTGCCAGCAGTCAAGAAGGGCCCCCCAATGAGCAGTTCTTC; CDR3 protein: CASSQEGPPNEQFF
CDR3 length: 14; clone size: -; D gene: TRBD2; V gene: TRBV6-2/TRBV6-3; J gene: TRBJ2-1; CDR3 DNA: TGTGCCACCAGAGGACTAGCGGGAGCCAATGAGCAGTTCTTC; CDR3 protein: CATRGLAGANEQFF
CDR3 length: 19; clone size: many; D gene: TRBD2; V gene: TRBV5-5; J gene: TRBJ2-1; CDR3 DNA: TGTGCCAGCAGCACTGGACTAGCGGGAGGGACTCGCTTCGGGAATGAGCAGTTCTTC; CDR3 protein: CASSTGLAGGTRFGNEQFF
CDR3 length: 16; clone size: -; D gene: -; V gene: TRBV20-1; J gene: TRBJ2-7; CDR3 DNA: TGCAGTGCTAGAGATGAAGGGGGGTTTGGCTCCTACGAGCAGTACTTC; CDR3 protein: CSARDEGGFGSYEQYF
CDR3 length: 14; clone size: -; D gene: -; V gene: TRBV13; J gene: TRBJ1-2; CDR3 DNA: TGTGCCAGCAGCTGGAACATGGAAGCCTATGGCTACACCTTC; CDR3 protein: CASSWNMEAYGYTF
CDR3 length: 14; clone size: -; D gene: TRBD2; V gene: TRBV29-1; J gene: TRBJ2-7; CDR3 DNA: TGCAGCGTTGCGCGACTAGCGGGAGTATACGAGCAGTACTTC; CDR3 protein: CSVARLAGVYEQYF